The sequence of this TCR beta chain was determined in a study of blood T cell repertoires in COVID-19. Study overall: From T cells, B-cell-depleted T cells, or PBMCs came the material, which was cDNA or gDNA.

The table came from immunoSEQ multiplex PCR; TCRdb's copy has only in-frame clones and leaves some out. The top ten clones hold about 4.1% of a sample with roughly 220,000 clones, 80% to 90% of them seen once. Categorization into cohorts depended on clinical history that participants reported. Sequenced material: PBMCs or T cells enriched from blood (not recorded which). The clonotype originates from a middle-aged woman with acute COVID-19.

CDR3 in DNA: TGTGCCAGCAGCCCCAGGGCGGGAAGTTCCTACGAGCAGTACTTC. The encoded protein is CASSPRAGSSYEQYF. This chain links TRBV3-1 (or the pseudogene TRBV3-2) with TRBJ2-7, with a possible D match to TRBD2 (6 bases). Trimming removed 4 bases at V and 1 base at J, with 14 bases between. Germline assignment: CDR1 LGHDT and CDR2 YNNKEL (reference sequence). This CDR3 comprises 15 residues.